The present entry profiles one T cell receptor (beta chain) with its context. Antigen unknown. The CDR3 spans 14 residues. V was pared by 5 bases and J by 6 bases, with 6 bases of the junction left unmatched. The sorted Tregs were CD4+CD25+CD127-/low cells. Study-level results: Under 2.3% of tumor Treg sequences matched blood Tregs or memory cells. Tumor memory CD4+ T cell TCR gene usage was found to cluster with blood and lymph node memory CD4+ cells and with lymph node naive CD4+ cells. Tumor-infiltrating Treg TCR alpha and beta sequences overlapped most with tumor naive CD4+ T cells, then blood naive.

The TRBV12-4/TRBJ1-2 clonotypes were amplified using barcode primers with ligated adaptors. TCRdb itself ran the multiplex PCR reads through MiXCR, one entry per CDR3 protein. In the table there are some 1,300 distinct CDR3 sequences, over 15% of which are singletons. This chain connects TRBV12-3 or TRBV12-4 to TRBJ1-2; TRBD1 matches at 10 bases. This sequence originates from a female donor with breast cancer. The sequenced sample consisted of Tregs sorted from blood. The CDR3 spells CASSPSGTGDGYTF. CDR3 in DNA: TGTGCCAGCAGTCCCTCCGGGACAGGGGATGGCTACACCTTC.